This T cell receptor beta chain was sequenced in a study of glioma-infiltrating T cells after dendritic cell vaccination. Regarding the study as a whole: Complete blood and tumor specimen sets were limited to few patients.

Germline CDR1 SQVTM, CDR2 ANQGSEA. V gave up 0 bases and J gave up 5 bases; unmatched junction bases: 6. CDR3 length: 14 residues. The primer mix had 60 V beta and 13 J beta primers. The assay was immunoSEQ multiplex PCR, and TCRdb's table has in-frame clones only and misses some. The data show fewer than 25,000 clones, with roughly 91% seen just once and 2.5% to 3% held by the top ten. About this clone: The antigen is unknown.

Time point indicated: after dendritic cell vaccination, including at tumor progression/relapse. Isocitrate dehydrogenase mutation was absent in all glioblastoma patients. This specimen was blood, taken after dendritic cell vaccination. The TCR was taken from a human donor with glioblastoma. The chain carries TRBV29-1 and TRBJ2-7; 8 nucleotides match TRBD1. The CDR3 bases are TGCAGCGTTGAAGAAGGACAGGGCGGGGACGAGCAGTACTTC. It is translated as CSVEEGQGGDEQYF.